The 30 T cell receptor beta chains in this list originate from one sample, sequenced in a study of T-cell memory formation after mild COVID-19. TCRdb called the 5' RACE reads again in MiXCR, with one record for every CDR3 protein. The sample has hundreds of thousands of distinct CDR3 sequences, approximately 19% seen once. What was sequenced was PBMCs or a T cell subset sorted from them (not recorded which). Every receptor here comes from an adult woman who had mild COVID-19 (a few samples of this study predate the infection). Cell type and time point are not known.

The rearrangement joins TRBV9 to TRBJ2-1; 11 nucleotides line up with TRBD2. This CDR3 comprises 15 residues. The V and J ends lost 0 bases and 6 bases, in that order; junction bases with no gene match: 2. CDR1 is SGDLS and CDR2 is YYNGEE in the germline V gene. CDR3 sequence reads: CASSVGLAGGNEQFF. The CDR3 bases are TGTGCCAGCAGCGTAGGTCTAGCGGGAGGCAATGAGCAGTTCTTC.

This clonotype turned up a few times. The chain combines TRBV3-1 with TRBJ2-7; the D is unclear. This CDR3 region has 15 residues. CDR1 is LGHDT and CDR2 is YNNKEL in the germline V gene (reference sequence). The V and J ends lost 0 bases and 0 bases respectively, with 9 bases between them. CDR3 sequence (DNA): TGTGCCAGCAGCCAAGATGTCAGTTTCTCCTACGAGCAGTACTTC. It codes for CASSQDVSFSYEQYF.

This CDR3 reads CASSAPGGTEAFF. The CDR3 DNA reads TGTGCCAGCAGCGCACCGGGGGGCACTGAAGCTTTCTTT. The genes are TRBV5-4 and TRBJ1-1; tentatively, D is TRBD1 (5 bases). The ends were cut back, 4 bases at V and 4 bases at J, with 11 bases in the middle. The germline gives CDR1 SGHNT, CDR2 YYREEE (reference sequence). This CDR3 has 13 residues. The variable domain in full, with the rest retrieved from reference TRBV5-4 and TRBJ1-1, is ETGVTQSPTHLIKTRGQQVTLRCSSQSGHNTVSWYQQALGQGPQFIFQYYREEENGRGNFPPRFSGLQFPNYSSELNVNALELDDSALYLCASSAPGGTEAFFGQGTRLTVV.

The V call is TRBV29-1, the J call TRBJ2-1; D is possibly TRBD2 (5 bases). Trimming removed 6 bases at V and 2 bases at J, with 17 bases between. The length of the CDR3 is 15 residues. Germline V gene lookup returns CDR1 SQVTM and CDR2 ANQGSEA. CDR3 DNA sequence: TGCAGCGTCCTGGCAAGGGCTAGCACCTACAATGAGCAGTTCTTC. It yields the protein CSVLARASTYNEQFF.

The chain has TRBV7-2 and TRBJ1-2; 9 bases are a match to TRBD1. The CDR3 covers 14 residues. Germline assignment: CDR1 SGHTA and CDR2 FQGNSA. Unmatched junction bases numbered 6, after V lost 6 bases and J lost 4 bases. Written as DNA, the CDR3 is TGTGCCAGCAGTTACCGACAGGGGGTCTATGGCTACACCTTC. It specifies CASSYRQGVYGYTF.

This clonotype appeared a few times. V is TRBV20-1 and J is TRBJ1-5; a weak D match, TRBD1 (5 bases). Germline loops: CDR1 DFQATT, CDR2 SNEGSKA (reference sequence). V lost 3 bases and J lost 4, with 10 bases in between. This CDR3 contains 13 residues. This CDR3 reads CSASKGENQPQHF. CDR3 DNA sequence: TGCAGTGCTAGTAAAGGGGAGAATCAGCCCCAGCATTTT.

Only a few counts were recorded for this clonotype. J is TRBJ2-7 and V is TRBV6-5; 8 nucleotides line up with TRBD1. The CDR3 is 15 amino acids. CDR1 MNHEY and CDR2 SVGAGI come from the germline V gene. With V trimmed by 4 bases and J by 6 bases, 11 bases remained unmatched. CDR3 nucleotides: TGTGCCAGCAGTTCCCCCGACAGGGGTGGTCCCGAGCAGTACTTC. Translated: CASSSPDRGGPEQYF.

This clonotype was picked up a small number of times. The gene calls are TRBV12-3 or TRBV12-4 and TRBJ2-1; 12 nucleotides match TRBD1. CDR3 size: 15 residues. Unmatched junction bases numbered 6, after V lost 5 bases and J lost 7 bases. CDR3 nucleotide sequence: TGTGCCAGCAGTGCGGGACAGGGGGCTTGGAATGAGCAGTTCTTC. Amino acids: CASSAGQGAWNEQFF.

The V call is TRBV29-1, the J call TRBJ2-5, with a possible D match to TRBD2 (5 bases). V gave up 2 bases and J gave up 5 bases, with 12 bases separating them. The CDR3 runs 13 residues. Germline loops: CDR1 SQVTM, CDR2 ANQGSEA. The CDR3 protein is CSVEQNTGETQYF. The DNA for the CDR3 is TGCAGCGTTGAACAGAACACGGGGGAGACCCAGTACTTC.

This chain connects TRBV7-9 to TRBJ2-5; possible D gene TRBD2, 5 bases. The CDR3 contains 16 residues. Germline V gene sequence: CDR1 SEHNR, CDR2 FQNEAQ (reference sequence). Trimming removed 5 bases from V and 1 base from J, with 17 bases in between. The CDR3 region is CASSAREQTIQETQYF. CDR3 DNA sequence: TGTGCCAGCAGCGCCCGGGAACAGACGATCCAAGAGACCCAGTACTTC.

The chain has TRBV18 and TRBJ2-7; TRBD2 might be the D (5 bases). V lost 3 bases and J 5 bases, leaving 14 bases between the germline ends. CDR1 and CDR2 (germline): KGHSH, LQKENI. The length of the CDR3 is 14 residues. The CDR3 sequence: CASSPGLQAHEQYF. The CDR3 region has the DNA TGTGCCAGCTCACCCGGACTCCAGGCCCACGAGCAGTACTTC.

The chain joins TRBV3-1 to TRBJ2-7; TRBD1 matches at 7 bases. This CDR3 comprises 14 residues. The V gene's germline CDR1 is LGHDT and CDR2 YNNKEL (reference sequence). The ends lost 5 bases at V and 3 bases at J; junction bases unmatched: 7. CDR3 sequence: CASSSTTGNYEQYF. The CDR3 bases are TGTGCCAGCAGCTCAACGACAGGGAACTACGAGCAGTACTTC.

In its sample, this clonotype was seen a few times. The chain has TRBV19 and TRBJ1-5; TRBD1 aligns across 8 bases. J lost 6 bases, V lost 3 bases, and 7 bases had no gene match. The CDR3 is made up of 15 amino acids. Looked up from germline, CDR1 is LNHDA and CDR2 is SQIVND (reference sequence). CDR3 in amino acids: CASSIGDRLSQPQHF. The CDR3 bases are TGTGCCAGTAGTATTGGGGACAGGTTGAGTCAGCCCCAGCATTTT.

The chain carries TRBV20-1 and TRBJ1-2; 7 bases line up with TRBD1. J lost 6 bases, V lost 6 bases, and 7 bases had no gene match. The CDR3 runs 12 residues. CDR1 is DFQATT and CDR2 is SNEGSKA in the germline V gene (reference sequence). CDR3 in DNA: TGCAGTGCGGGACAGACTTTTGATGGCTACACCTTC. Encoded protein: CSAGQTFDGYTF.

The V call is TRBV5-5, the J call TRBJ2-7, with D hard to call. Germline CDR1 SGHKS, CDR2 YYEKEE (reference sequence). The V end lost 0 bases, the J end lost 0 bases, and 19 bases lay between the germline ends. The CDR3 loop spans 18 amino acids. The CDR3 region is CASSLVPPVPDSSYEQYF. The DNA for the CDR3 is TGTGCCAGCAGCTTGGTACCCCCCGTTCCGGATAGCTCCTACGAGCAGTACTTC.

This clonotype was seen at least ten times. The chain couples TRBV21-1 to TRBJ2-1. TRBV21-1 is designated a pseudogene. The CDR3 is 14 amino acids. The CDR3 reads CASSKGSTCNEQFF. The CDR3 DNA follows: TGTGCCAGCAGCAAAGGGTCCACCTGCAATGAGCAGTTCTTC.

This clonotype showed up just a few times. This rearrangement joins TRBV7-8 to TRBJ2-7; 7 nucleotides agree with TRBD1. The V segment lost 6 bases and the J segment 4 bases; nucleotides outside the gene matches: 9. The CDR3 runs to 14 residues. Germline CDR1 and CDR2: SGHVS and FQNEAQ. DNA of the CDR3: TGTGCCAGCAGTTTAAGCCGGGACAGATACGAGCAGTACTTC. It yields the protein CASSLSRDRYEQYF.

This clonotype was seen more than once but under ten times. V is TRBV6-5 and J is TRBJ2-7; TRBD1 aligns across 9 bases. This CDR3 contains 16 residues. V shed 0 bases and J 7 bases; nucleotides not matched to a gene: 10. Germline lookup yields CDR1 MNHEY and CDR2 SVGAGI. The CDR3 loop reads CASSYSGTGKLREQYF. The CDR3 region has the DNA TGTGCCAGCAGTTACTCCGGGACAGGGAAACTACGAGAGCAGTACTTC.

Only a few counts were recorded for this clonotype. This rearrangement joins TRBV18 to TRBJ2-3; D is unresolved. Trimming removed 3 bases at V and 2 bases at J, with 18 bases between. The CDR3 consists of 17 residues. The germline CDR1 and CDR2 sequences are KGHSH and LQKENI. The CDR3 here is CASSPTPMEHLTDTQYF. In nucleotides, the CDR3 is TGTGCCAGCTCACCCACCCCTATGGAACACCTCACAGATACGCAGTATTTT.

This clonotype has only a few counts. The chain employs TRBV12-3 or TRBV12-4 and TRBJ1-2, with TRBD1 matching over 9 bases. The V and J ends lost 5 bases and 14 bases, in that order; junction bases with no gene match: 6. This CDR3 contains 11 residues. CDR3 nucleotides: TGTGCCAGCAGTAGGGGGACAGGGACGACCTTC. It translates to CASSRGTGTTF.

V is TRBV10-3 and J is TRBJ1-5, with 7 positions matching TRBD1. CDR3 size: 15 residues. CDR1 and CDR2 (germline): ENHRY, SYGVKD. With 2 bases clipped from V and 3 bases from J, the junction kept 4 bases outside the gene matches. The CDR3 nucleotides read TGTGCCATCAGTGAGCCGACAGGGTTCAATCAGCCCCAGCATTTT. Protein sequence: CAISEPTGFNQPQHF.

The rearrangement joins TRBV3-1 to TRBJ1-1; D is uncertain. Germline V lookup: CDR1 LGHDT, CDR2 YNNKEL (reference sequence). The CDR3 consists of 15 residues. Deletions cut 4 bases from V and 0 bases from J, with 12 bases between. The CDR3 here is CASSPLRAMNTEAFF. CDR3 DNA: TGTGCCAGCAGCCCCCTCCGGGCAATGAACACTGAAGCTTTCTTT.

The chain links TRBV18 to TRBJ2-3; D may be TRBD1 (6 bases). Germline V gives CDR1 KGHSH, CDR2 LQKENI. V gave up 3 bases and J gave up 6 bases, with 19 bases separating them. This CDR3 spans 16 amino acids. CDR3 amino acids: CASSPGVARTGDTQYF. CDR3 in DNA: TGTGCCAGCTCACCCGGGGTCGCTCGTACAGGGGATACGCAGTATTTT.

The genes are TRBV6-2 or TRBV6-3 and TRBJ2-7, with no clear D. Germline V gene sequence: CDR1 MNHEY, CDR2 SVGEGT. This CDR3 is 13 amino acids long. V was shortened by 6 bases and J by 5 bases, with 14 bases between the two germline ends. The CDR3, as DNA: TGTGCCAGCAGCTCCGCTGAGTCAGACGAGCAGTACTTC. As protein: CASSSAESDEQYF.

Here the CDR3 DNA reads TGTGCCAGCAGCCCAGGAAAATGGGAGCAGTACTTC. It specifies CASSPGKWEQYF. This chain uses TRBV7-6 with TRBJ2-7; D is uncertain. V lost 5 bases and J 7 bases, leaving 12 bases between the germline ends. Looked up from germline, CDR1 is SGHVS and CDR2 is FNYEAQ. The CDR3 is 12 residues long.

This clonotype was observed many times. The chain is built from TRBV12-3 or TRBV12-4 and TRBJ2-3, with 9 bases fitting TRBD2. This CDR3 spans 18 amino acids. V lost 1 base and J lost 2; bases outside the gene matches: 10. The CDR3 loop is CASSLGAIAGVSTDTQYF. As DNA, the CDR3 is TGTGCCAGCAGTTTAGGAGCAATAGCGGGGGTCTCCACAGATACGCAGTATTTT.

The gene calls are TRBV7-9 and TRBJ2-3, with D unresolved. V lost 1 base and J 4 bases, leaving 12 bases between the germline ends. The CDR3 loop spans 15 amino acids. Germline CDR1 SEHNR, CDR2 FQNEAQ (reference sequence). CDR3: CASSLGSWAADTQYF. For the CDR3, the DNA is TGTGCCAGCAGCTTAGGATCCTGGGCGGCAGATACGCAGTATTTT.

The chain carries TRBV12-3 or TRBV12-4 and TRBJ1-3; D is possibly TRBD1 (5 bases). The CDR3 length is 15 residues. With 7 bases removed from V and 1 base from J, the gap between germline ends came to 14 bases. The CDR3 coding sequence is TGTGCCAGCACCGCGACGCGGGGGTCTGGAAACACCATATATTTT. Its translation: CASTATRGSGNTIYF.

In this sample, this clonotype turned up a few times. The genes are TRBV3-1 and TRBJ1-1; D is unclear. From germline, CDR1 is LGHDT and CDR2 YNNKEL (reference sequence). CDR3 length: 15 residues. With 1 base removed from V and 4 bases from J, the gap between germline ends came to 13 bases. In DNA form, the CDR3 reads TGTGCCAGCAGCCAAGGGCACGCCACCGCCACTGAAGCTTTCTTT. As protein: CASSQGHATATEAFF.

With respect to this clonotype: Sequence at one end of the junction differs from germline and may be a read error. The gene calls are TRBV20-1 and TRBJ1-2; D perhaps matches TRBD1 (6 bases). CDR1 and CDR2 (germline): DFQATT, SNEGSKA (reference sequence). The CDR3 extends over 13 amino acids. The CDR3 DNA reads TGCAGTGCCAGAGGAGGGGGGTACTATGGCTACACCTTC. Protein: CSARGGGYYGYTF.